A single sample gave rise to the 19 T cell receptor beta chains below, sequenced in a study of cytomegalovirus exposure and HLA in healthy donors. Primers for the PCR totalled 60 Vbeta and 13 Jbeta. Clones were read by immunoSEQ multiplex PCR, and TCRdb kept only the in-frame ones, dropping some. The table has roughly 180,000 clones, approximately 84% seen once; the top ten hold approximately 0.26%. What was sequenced was PBMCs. The receptors here all came from a boy between 5 and 17 years old in good health and CMV-seronegative.

This clone was seen just once. The chain carries TRBV7-9 and TRBJ1-2, with D tentatively TRBD1 (5 bases). Germline CDR1 and CDR2: SEHNR and FQNEAQ (reference sequence). The CDR3 spans 15 residues. V was pared by 0 bases and J by 5 bases, with 13 bases between. The CDR3 coding sequence is TGTGCCAGCAGCTTAGCGGTCAGGGATTCATATGGCTACACCTTC. It codes for CASSLAVRDSYGYTF.

DNA of the CDR3: TGTGCCAGCAGTTCAATAGCGGGGTCTGAGCAGTTCTTC. Encoded protein: CASSSIAGSEQFF. V gene TRBV11-3 combines with J gene TRBJ2-1; TRBD2 aligns across 8 bases. J lost 9 bases, V lost 6 bases, and 7 bases had no gene match. CDR1 is SGHNT, CDR2 YENEEA, per germline. The length of the CDR3 is 13 residues.

This rearrangement joins TRBV27 to TRBJ2-2; no reliable D call. Germline V CDR1 and CDR2: MNHEY, SMNVEV (reference sequence). This CDR3 has 11 amino acids. V lost 9 bases and J lost 6, with 8 bases in between. CDR3 in amino acids: CARGGAGELFF. The CDR3 DNA follows: TGTGCCAGGGGTGGAGCCGGGGAGCTGTTTTTT.

The rearrangement links TRBV18 to TRBJ1-4; 11 nucleotides agree with TRBD1. CDR3 size: 19 residues. V lost 2 bases to trimming and J lost 8 bases; unmatched junction nucleotides: 16. CDR1 and CDR2 (germline): KGHSH, LQKENI. CDR3 DNA: TGTGCCAGCTCACCAATTACCGGGACAGGGGGAGTACGGGGAGAAAAACTGTTTTTT. Amino acid sequence: CASSPITGTGGVRGEKLFF.

J is TRBJ1-6 and V is TRBV4-3, with 9 bases identical to TRBD1. The CDR3 has 16 amino acids. Per germline, CDR1 LGHNA and CDR2 YSLEER. V lost 5 bases and J lost 0; bases outside the gene matches: 2. CDR3 in amino acids: CASSWDRDSYNSPLHF. The CDR3 DNA follows: TGCGCCAGCAGCTGGGACAGGGACTCCTATAATTCACCCCTCCACTTT.

V and J are TRBV12-1 and TRBJ1-1. TRBV12-1 is a listed pseudogene. This CDR3 spans 16 amino acids. CDR3 residues: CASSPPRILMNTEAFF. The CDR3 DNA reads TGTGCCAGCAGCCCACCGCGAATCCTCATGAACACTGAAGCTTTCTTT.

This sequence joins TRBV9 and TRBJ2-2; D remains ambiguous. Trimming pared 0 bases from V and 5 bases from J, leaving 8 bases between. This CDR3 has 14 amino acids. Germline-derived CDR1 and CDR2 are SGDLS and YYNGEE. The CDR3 DNA reads as TGTGCCAGCAGCGTAGGTCCCGAGACCGGGGAGCTGTTTTTT. As protein: CASSVGPETGELFF.

The V call is TRBV7-9, the J call TRBJ2-7, with 10 bases matching TRBD2. This CDR3 has 15 amino acids. Trimming at V came to 3 bases and at J to 1 base, leaving 3 bases not matched to a gene. Germline V gene lookup returns CDR1 SEHNR and CDR2 FQNEAQ (reference sequence). CDR3 sequence reads: CASSFLAGESYEQYF. The CDR3 region has the DNA TGTGCCAGCAGCTTCCTAGCGGGAGAGTCCTACGAGCAGTACTTC.

This rearrangement joins TRBV5-4 to TRBJ2-7; D possibly corresponds to TRBD1 (5 bases). V dropped 4 bases and J dropped 6 bases, with 14 bases sitting between them. CDR3 size: 13 residues. Germline lookup yields CDR1 SGHNT and CDR2 YYREEE (reference sequence). The CDR3 here is CASSPLPGREQYF. The DNA of the CDR3 is TGTGCCAGCAGCCCCCTGCCAGGGCGCGAGCAGTACTTC.

CDR3 in amino acids: CASSPGGGNEQFF. CDR3 coding DNA: TGCGCCAGCAGCCCGGGCGGGGGAAATGAGCAGTTCTTC. The chain uses TRBV5-1 and TRBJ2-1; 7 bases fit TRBD2. Germline CDR1 is SGHRS and CDR2 is YFSETQ. The CDR3 extends over 13 amino acids. V shed 4 bases, J shed 7 bases, and the junction held 5 bases outside the gene matches.

Of note for this clone: The sample has other DNA sequences that encode this CDR3 too. This chain uses TRBV30 with TRBJ1-6; D remains ambiguous. CDR1 is GTSNPN, CDR2 SVGIG, per germline (reference sequence). V lost 4 bases to trimming and J lost 1 base, with 8 bases between them. The CDR3 extends over 14 amino acids. This chain's CDR3 is CAWNSRSYNSPLHF. The CDR3 region has the DNA TGTGCCTGGAACTCGAGGTCCTATAATTCACCCCTCCACTTT.

The V gene is TRBV27, the J gene TRBJ1-2; D is perhaps TRBD1 (6 bases). V lost 3 bases, J lost 8 bases, and 10 bases lay in between. The CDR3 has 12 residues. Germline loops: CDR1 MNHEY, CDR2 SMNVEV (reference sequence). CDR3 sequence reads: CASSFRGLGYTF. CDR3 DNA sequence: TGTGCCAGCAGTTTCAGGGGTCTGGGCTACACCTTC.

The chain uses TRBV9 and TRBJ2-6; 10 nucleotides agree with TRBD2. This CDR3 has 18 residues. The germline V gene encodes CDR1 SGDLS and CDR2 YYNGEE. The V segment lost 3 bases and the J segment 4 bases; nucleotides outside the gene matches: 10. DNA for the CDR3: TGTGCCAGCAGCGCCCGGGGAGCGGGAGGGTCCGGGGCCAACGTCCTGACTTTC. Amino acid sequence: CASSARGAGGSGANVLTF.

This chain links TRBV20-1 with TRBJ2-5; possibly TRBD1 for D (5 bases). Germline lookup yields CDR1 DFQATT and CDR2 SNEGSKA (reference sequence). The CDR3 has 10 residues. Deletions cut 6 bases from V and 7 bases from J, with 9 bases between. The CDR3 protein is CSAPQGTQYF. Here the CDR3 DNA reads TGCAGTGCCCCGCAGGGGACCCAGTACTTC.

V and J are TRBV10-3 and TRBJ2-7; 10 bases match TRBD2. CDR1 and CDR2 from the germline V gene are ENHRY and SYGVKD. The CDR3 has 14 amino acids. V was clipped by 3 bases and J by 3 bases; unmatched bases: 2. DNA of the CDR3: TGTGCCATCAGTGATCCTAGCGGGGGCTACGAGCAGTACTTC. Translated, it gives CAISDPSGGYEQYF.

V gene TRBV9 combines with J gene TRBJ2-2; D is possibly TRBD2 (6 bases). The CDR3 is made up of 15 amino acids. The ends were cut back, 0 bases at V and 5 bases at J, with 11 bases in the middle. Germline CDR1 and CDR2: SGDLS and YYNGEE. CDR3 DNA: TGTGCCAGCAGCGTAGCGGGAGTGGATACCGGGGAGCTGTTTTTT. It specifies CASSVAGVDTGELFF.

The chain uses TRBV27 and TRBJ2-5, with 8 positions matching TRBD1. Looked up from germline, CDR1 is MNHEY and CDR2 is SMNVEV (reference sequence). The V and J ends lost 2 bases and 6 bases, in that order; junction bases with no gene match: 8. The CDR3 has 15 residues. The CDR3: CASSLKAGGHQTQYF. The CDR3 DNA is TGTGCCAGCAGTTTAAAGGCAGGGGGCCATCAGACCCAGTACTTC.

The chain couples TRBV14 to TRBJ1-1, with D tentatively TRBD1 (5 bases). This CDR3 is built from 12 residues. V was pared by 8 bases and J by 4 bases, with 11 bases between. Per germline, CDR1 SGHDN and CDR2 FVKESK. DNA of the CDR3: TGTGCCAGCCGCCGGGGCCCCACTGAAGCTTTCTTT. This gives the protein CASRRGPTEAFF.

The chain employs TRBV7-9 and TRBJ2-7; D possibly corresponds to TRBD1 (5 bases). The CDR3 has 14 residues. Germline assignment: CDR1 SEHNR and CDR2 FQNEAQ (reference sequence). V was pared by 5 bases and J by 3 bases, with 14 bases between. The chain's CDR3 is CASSPGFPDYEQYF. CDR3 sequence (DNA): TGTGCCAGCAGCCCAGGGTTTCCCGACTACGAGCAGTACTTC.